The 9 T cell receptor beta chains below were found in one sample sequenced in a study of blood T cell repertoires in COVID-19 (dated by TCRdb to 2018 to 2021). Library method: the immunoSEQ multiplex PCR assay. TCRdb's version of the immuneACCESS table is confined to in-frame rearrangements and falls short of the full clone set. An unresolved V gene accounts for under half of the shortfall where checked; the remainder is of unknown origin. The sample records about 120,000 clones, approximately 86% of which are singletons. The top ten hold less than 9.5% of the sample. The sequencing input was peripheral blood. The source is a human donor in a cohort sampled during active COVID-19.

The chain uses TRBV3-1 (or the pseudogene TRBV3-2) and TRBJ2-3; 7 bases map to TRBD2. After removal of 4 bases from V and 3 bases from J, the junction contained 7 bases not matched to a gene. Germline lookup yields CDR1 LGHDT and CDR2 YNNKEL (reference sequence). There are 15 residues in the CDR3. CDR3 bases: TGTGCCAGCAGCCCCCGGTCTAGCGGAACAGATACGCAGTATTTT. Translating gives CASSPRSSGTDTQYF.

The rearrangement joins TRBV6-5 to TRBJ1-4; unclear D gene. V lost 6 bases and J 0 bases, leaving 8 bases between the germline ends. From germline, CDR1 is MNHEY and CDR2 SVGAGI. The length of the CDR3 is 14 residues. The DNA of the CDR3 is TGTGCCAGCAGCCTCACAGCAACTAATGAAAAACTGTTTTTT. Amino acid sequence: CASSLTATNEKLFF.

The chain links TRBV3-1 (or the pseudogene TRBV3-2) to TRBJ2-1, with 13 bases lining up with TRBD2. Trimming cost V 0 bases and J 6 bases; bases outside gene matches: 2. The CDR3 spans 16 residues. Per the germline V gene, CDR1 is LGHDT and CDR2 is YNNKEL (reference sequence). CDR3 amino acids: CASSQDRLAGGNEQFF. CDR3 in DNA: TGTGCCAGCAGCCAAGATCGACTAGCGGGAGGCAATGAGCAGTTCTTC.

This clone occurred once. The chain recombines TRBV6-1 with TRBJ2-2, with 10 positions matching TRBD2. The V gene end was trimmed by 4 bases and the J gene end by 0 bases; junction bases not matched to a gene: 5. CDR1 and CDR2 (germline): MNHNS, SASEGT. This CDR3 is built from 17 residues. CDR3 region: CASSGPSGGANTGELFF. The CDR3 DNA reads TGTGCCAGCAGTGGACCTAGCGGGGGAGCGAACACCGGGGAGCTGTTTTTT.

The chain has TRBV6-5 and TRBJ2-7; no reliable D call. This CDR3 is 13 amino acids long. CDR1 is MNHEY and CDR2 is SVGAGI in the germline V gene. The V end was cut by 2 bases, the J end by 2 bases, with 7 bases between. The CDR3 protein is CASSYDITYEQYF. As DNA, the CDR3 is TGTGCCAGCAGTTACGACATCACCTACGAGCAGTACTTC.

The chain is built from TRBV2 and TRBJ2-1; a possible D gene is TRBD2 (6 bases). V lost 4 bases to trimming and J lost 3 bases, with 10 bases between them. The germline V gene encodes CDR1 SNHLY and CDR2 FYNNEI. This CDR3 contains 14 residues. CDR3 sequence reads: CASSGGLYYNEQFF. In nucleotides, the CDR3 is TGTGCCAGCAGTGGGGGACTGTACTACAATGAGCAGTTCTTC.

This clone was seen just once. V and J are TRBV3-1 (or the pseudogene TRBV3-2) and TRBJ1-1, with 9 bases lining up with TRBD1. CDR3 size: 14 residues. Germline-derived CDR1 and CDR2 are LGHDT and YNNKEL (reference sequence). V shed 3 bases, J shed 5 bases, and the junction held 4 bases outside the gene matches. The CDR3 DNA reads as TGTGCCAGCAGCCAGGGACAGGGATGGACTGAAGCTTTCTTT. Protein product: CASSQGQGWTEAFF.

The rearrangement joins TRBV7-3 to TRBJ2-1; a possible D gene is TRBD2 (5 bases). Trimming took 6 bases from V and 5 from J, leaving 17 bases between them. Germline values: CDR1 SGHTA, CDR2 FQGTGA. This CDR3 has 15 amino acids. The CDR3 is CASSQNTGKDNEQFF. The CDR3 DNA reads as TGTGCCAGCAGTCAAAACACGGGGAAAGACAATGAGCAGTTCTTC.

CDR3 DNA: TGCGCCAGCAGCCAAGAGGCAGCGGGGGCCTCCTTCTACGAGCAGTACTTC. Protein sequence: CASSQEAAGASFYEQYF. The chain uses TRBV4-1 and TRBJ2-7, with 8 bases matching TRBD2. J lost 3 bases, V lost 0 bases, and 10 bases had no gene match. Germline V gene data show CDR1 as MGHRA and CDR2 as YSYEKL. CDR3 length: 17 amino acids.